Listed below are T cell receptor beta chains from one sample, sequenced in a study of T cell responses to AZD1222 COVID-19 vaccine. Produced via immunoSEQ multiplex PCR; TCRdb's table is partial and in-frame only. The table records approximately 130,000 clones, 93% of them present only once. The sample here was peripheral blood, taken on day 0 of AZD1222 vaccination. The source is an adult in good health. CDR3s leave out the opening cysteine and the closing phenylalanine or tryptophan. A D gene is named only where the DNA matches it firmly.

>.|TRBV19
ASSIDGTATYEQY
>.|TRBV6-1
ASSEGPGVVYGYT
>.|TRBV5-1
ASSLAGGDTQY
>.|TRBV7-2
ASSLWSNTEAF
>.|TRBV5-6
ASSESNYEQY
>.|TRBV4-2
ASSQGPGKLF
>TRBD2|TRBV7-9
ASSKLAGGRNEQF
>TRBD1|TRBV9
ASRGQGAST
>TRBD1|TRBV5-1
ASSPEGQAGRAF
>TRBD1|TRBV7-2
ASSWRQGLNQPQH
>.|TRBV30
AWSGARGFGEKLF
>.|TRBV28
ASTGGLEPQH
>.|TRBV30
AWERGNTIY
>.|TRBV30
AWDRTSYEQY
>.|TRBV6-2/TRBV6-3
ASSYGGTSGNTIY
>TRBD1|TRBV10-3
AIWDSTSDEQY
>.|TRBV7-3
ASSLYGDKDTQY
>.|TRBV7-8
ASSLSDKFYGYT
>TRBD2|TRBV13
ASSSTTRYSGSVLGETQY
>.|TRBV5-4
ATYLQGTSGYT
>.|TRBV23-1
ASSQGEDIQY
>.|TRBV2
ASSGNGQNTEAF
>TRBD2|TRBV9
ASSLQGTSGSNEQF
>.|TRBV28
ASSLYGRGLSPLH
>TRBD1|TRBV19
ASSVVRGLGDQPQH
>.|TRBV2
ARPGRSIPNYGYT
>.|TRBV6-5
ASSQRGGHQPQH
>.|TRBV6-2/TRBV6-3
ASSYRGLLKNEQF
>.|TRBV11-2
ASSLVPIYSGNTIY
>.|TRBV7-9
ASSPSEARTEAF
>.|TRBV9
ASSPRQELSGNTIY
>.|TRBV7-9
ASSRDSRGEKLF
>.|TRBV2
ASSVTNSNQPQH
>.|TRBV10-3
AISEGGITEAF
>.|TRBV27
ASRVPSQGNYGYT
>.|TRBV11-2
ASSHPSGSGEQY
>.|TRBV30
AWGGGASNSPLH
>.|TRBV2
ASGEAGNTIY
>TRBD1|TRBV5-8
ASSQTGTGRYNEQF
>.|TRBV29-1
SYMGVAKNIQY
>TRBD1|TRBV6-4
ASSQDRRGEKLF
>.|TRBV5-6
ASSRDISGNTIY
>.|TRBV11-2
ASSLDVGSSGNTIY
>TRBD2|TRBV27
ASSLSGTSGEETQY
>.|TRBV18
ASSPQGMEGYT
>TRBD1|TRBV29-1
SVGTANTEAF